Presented here are 27 T cell receptor beta chains from one specimen sequenced in a study of technical replicates of blood from several donors. The repertoire was sequenced with immunoSEQ multiplex PCR; TCRdb's copy has only in-frame clones and lacks some. The sample consists of fewer than 95,000 clones, 90% to 95% of them appearing once. The sequenced material came from T cells isolated from PBMCs. The receptors stem from a human donor in good health.

V is TRBV7-9 and J is TRBJ2-2; no reliable D call. Trimming stripped 7 bases from V and 7 bases from J, with 7 bases between. Germline V lookup: CDR1 SEHNR, CDR2 FQNEAQ (reference sequence). The CDR3 extends over 11 amino acids. The CDR3 coding sequence is TGTGCCAGCACCCCCGTCGGGGAGCTGTTTTTT. Translation gives CASTPVGELFF.

The chain combines TRBV5-1 with TRBJ2-7; no reliable D call. Germline-derived CDR1 and CDR2 are SGHRS and YFSETQ. The V end was cut by 0 bases, the J end by 0 bases, with 16 bases between. The CDR3 is 17 residues long. The CDR3: CASSLVTPFSSSYEQYF. DNA for the CDR3: TGCGCCAGCAGCTTGGTAACCCCTTTCTCGAGCTCCTACGAGCAGTACTTC.

The chain recombines TRBV2 with TRBJ1-4; D might be TRBD1 (5 bases). The CDR3 has 14 amino acids. V was clipped by 3 bases and J by 4 bases, with 9 bases between them. Germline V CDR1 and CDR2: SNHLY, FYNNEI. CDR3 in amino acids: CASSETAINEKLFF. In nucleotides, the CDR3 is TGTGCCAGCAGTGAGACAGCGATTAATGAAAAACTGTTTTTT.

This rearrangement joins TRBV19 to TRBJ1-2; 8 nucleotides agree with TRBD1. J was trimmed by 8 bases and V by 6 bases; bases with no gene match: 8. The germline V gene encodes CDR1 LNHDA and CDR2 SQIVND (reference sequence). The CDR3 sequence is 13 residues long. The DNA for the CDR3 is TGTGCCAGTAGGATCCAGGGGGCGCAGGGCTACACCTTC. Translated, it gives CASRIQGAQGYTF. The full variable domain, in which reference TRBV19 and TRBJ1-2 provide the parts outside the CDR3, is DGGITQSPKYLFRKEGQNVTLSCEQNLNHDAMYWYRQDPGQGLRLIYYSQIVNDFQKGDIAEGYSVSREKKESFPLTVTSAQKNPTAFYLCASRIQGAQGYTFGSGTRLTVV.

V is TRBV5-1 and J is TRBJ1-4; 7 bases line up with TRBD1. V lost 1 base, J lost 7 bases, and 7 bases stayed unmatched. The germline CDR1 and CDR2 sequences are SGHRS and YFSETQ. The CDR3 loop spans 15 amino acids. The DNA of the CDR3 is TGCGCCAGCAGCTTGAGGGGGCAGAACGGTGAAAAACTGTTTTTT. Translating it yields CASSLRGQNGEKLFF.

J is TRBJ2-5 and V is TRBV9, with TRBD2 as a possible D gene (6 bases). This CDR3 is 15 amino acids long. V lost 4 bases and J 1 base, leaving 14 bases between the germline ends. CDR1 SGDLS and CDR2 YYNGEE come from the germline V gene. CDR3: CASSSDAGFQETQYF. The DNA for the CDR3 is TGTGCCAGCAGCTCGGACGCGGGGTTCCAAGAGACCCAGTACTTC.

The chain combines TRBV9 with TRBJ2-3, with 10 bases identical to TRBD2. The V and J ends lost 4 bases and 1 base, in that order; junction bases with no gene match: 9. The CDR3 contains 17 residues. CDR1 and CDR2 from the germline V gene are SGDLS and YYNGEE. The CDR3 here is CASSPQMLAGGTDTQYF. CDR3 DNA sequence: TGTGCCAGCAGCCCCCAGATGCTAGCGGGGGGCACAGATACGCAGTATTTT.

This clone has only one observation. V is TRBV5-4 and J is TRBJ2-5; tentatively, D is TRBD2 (5 bases). Germline values: CDR1 SGHNT, CDR2 YYREEE (reference sequence). The CDR3 loop spans 14 amino acids. V shed 2 bases and J shed 2 bases, with 10 bases lying between them. In DNA, the CDR3 is TGTGCCAGCAGCTTCGATCTAGCACAAGAGACCCAGTACTTC. Protein: CASSFDLAQETQYF.

A word on this clone: This sample includes further DNA sequences coding for the same CDR3. V gene TRBV10-2 combines with J gene TRBJ2-7; TRBD2 might be the D (6 bases). Trimming shortened V by 6 bases and J by 2 bases, and 14 bases separated the two germline ends. CDR1 WSHSY and CDR2 SAAADI come from the germline V gene. The CDR3 consists of 14 residues. In DNA, the CDR3 is TGCGCCAGCAGGATTGGCGGGGTTACCTACGAGCAGTACTTC. Translation gives CASRIGGVTYEQYF.

This chain links TRBV11-2 with TRBJ1-2; no reliable D call. Germline assignment: CDR1 SGHAT and CDR2 FQNNGV. CDR3 length: 13 amino acids. V lost 4 bases, J lost 4 bases, and 10 bases lay in between. DNA for the CDR3: TGTGCCAGCAGCTACGTGACTCTCTATGGCTACACCTTC. Its protein is CASSYVTLYGYTF.

The V and J genes are TRBV2 and TRBJ2-1; 7 nucleotides match TRBD2. V was clipped by 8 bases and J by 0 bases; unmatched bases: 10. Germline V gene sequence: CDR1 SNHLY, CDR2 FYNNEI. This CDR3 has 16 amino acids. The chain's CDR3 is CASVSLADSSYNEQFF. In nucleotides, the CDR3 is TGTGCCAGCGTATCCCTAGCGGATAGCTCCTACAATGAGCAGTTCTTC. Based on the CDR3 plus reference TRBV2 and TRBJ2-1, the full variable domain is EPEVTQTPSHQVTQMGQEVILRCVPISNHLYFYWYRQILGQKVEFLVSFYNNEISEKSEIFDDQFSVERPDGSNFTLKIRSTKLEDSAMYFCASVSLADSSYNEQFFGPGTRLTVL.

This chain links TRBV7-9 with TRBJ1-4, with no clear D. CDR3 length: 14 residues. The ends were cut back, 1 base at V and 7 bases at J, with 10 bases in the middle. Per germline, CDR1 SEHNR and CDR2 FQNEAQ (reference sequence). The CDR3 DNA is TGTGCCAGCAGCTTAGGGGTTACGGGTGAAAAACTGTTTTTT. Its translation is CASSLGVTGEKLFF.

The rearrangement joins TRBV7-9 to TRBJ1-1, with D unclear. Trimming removed 0 bases at V and 10 bases at J, with 9 bases between. Germline V lookup: CDR1 SEHNR, CDR2 FQNEAQ (reference sequence). This CDR3 has 12 residues. Here the CDR3 DNA reads TGTGCCAGCAGCTTAGCCGGTCACTCAGCTTTCTTT. Its translation: CASSLAGHSAFF.

This clone was seen only a few times. The V and J genes are TRBV5-6 and TRBJ2-2, with D hard to call. This CDR3 is 14 amino acids long. In germline, CDR1 is SGHDT, CDR2 YYEEEE. The V and J ends lost 0 bases and 6 bases respectively, with 9 bases between them. The CDR3 sequence is CASSLDSPPGELFF. The CDR3 nucleotides read TGTGCCAGCAGCTTGGACTCCCCGCCCGGGGAGCTGTTTTTT.

This chain connects TRBV11-1 to TRBJ2-1; the match to TRBD1 covers 9 bases. The CDR3 runs to 14 residues. Trimming removed 5 bases from V and 5 bases from J; junction bases left unmatched: 4. Germline values: CDR1 SGHAT, CDR2 FQDESV (reference sequence). CDR3 sequence: CASSLRDRDNEQFF. The CDR3 DNA reads TGTGCCAGCAGCCTCCGGGACAGGGACAATGAGCAGTTCTTC.

The chain is built from TRBV11-2 and TRBJ2-1, with D possibly being TRBD2 (6 bases). This CDR3 contains 15 residues. The V and J ends lost 4 bases and 6 bases respectively, with 16 bases between them. CDR1 and CDR2 (germline): SGHAT, FQNNGV. CDR3 bases: TGTGCCAGCAGCTCCCGGGAGACCCGCGGCAATGAGCAGTTCTTC. Its translation: CASSSRETRGNEQFF.

This chain connects TRBV28 to TRBJ2-7, with 7 nucleotides matching TRBD1. V shed 3 bases, J shed 2 bases, and the junction held 1 base outside the gene matches. Germline V gives CDR1 MDHEN, CDR2 SYDVKM. The CDR3 totals 13 residues. CDR3 sequence reads: CASSLQGAYEQYF. DNA of the CDR3: TGTGCCAGCAGTTTGCAGGGGGCCTACGAGCAGTACTTC.

The rearrangement joins TRBV2 to TRBJ2-5; tentative D call: TRBD1 (5 bases). Trimming cost V 3 bases and J 3 bases, with 11 bases left between them. The CDR3 runs 14 residues. From germline, CDR1 is SNHLY and CDR2 FYNNEI. The DNA of the CDR3 is TGTGCCAGCAGTGACAGGGATCGAGAAGAGACCCAGTACTTC. It codes for CASSDRDREETQYF.

The V gene is TRBV4-1, the J gene TRBJ1-2, with D tentatively TRBD1 (6 bases). Germline V gene sequence: CDR1 MGHRA, CDR2 YSYEKL. V was pared by 0 bases and J by 9 bases, with 20 bases between. This CDR3 has 16 residues. Here the CDR3 reads CASSQDTPGQGIRYTF. CDR3 in DNA: TGCGCCAGCAGCCAAGATACCCCCGGGCAGGGGATACGCTACACCTTC.

The chain combines TRBV5-1 with TRBJ1-4; D uncertain. The CDR3 length is 15 residues. Germline CDR1 and CDR2: SGHRS and YFSETQ. Trimming left V 4 bases short and J 2 bases short, with 12 bases between. The CDR3 DNA follows: TGCGCCAGCAGCCCGAGGTACGGGACTAATGAAAAACTGTTTTTT. Protein: CASSPRYGTNEKLFF.

The chain couples TRBV4-2 to TRBJ1-2, with TRBD1 matching over 8 bases. The CDR3 is 15 amino acids. Trimming at V came to 4 bases and at J to 8 bases, leaving 12 bases not matched to a gene. Germline V gene lookup returns CDR1 LGHNA and CDR2 YNFKEQ. This CDR3 is CASSPRFPGGQGYTF. Here the CDR3 DNA reads TGTGCCAGCAGCCCACGTTTCCCAGGGGGCCAAGGCTACACCTTC.

This sequence joins TRBV11-3 and TRBJ2-4; weak D call: TRBD2 (5 bases). The germline V and J ends were trimmed by 3 bases and 6 bases, with 18 bases remaining between them. Germline-derived CDR1 and CDR2 are SGHNT and YENEEA. The CDR3 is 16 residues long. Here the CDR3 DNA reads TGTGCCAGCAGCTTCTTTGGGAATACCGAGGGAAACATTCAGTACTTC. Protein product: CASSFFGNTEGNIQYF.

J is TRBJ2-5 and V is TRBV5-4; 10 bases align to TRBD1. This CDR3 is built from 15 residues. The V gene's germline CDR1 is SGHNT and CDR2 YYREEE (reference sequence). J was trimmed by 7 bases and V by 3 bases; bases with no gene match: 9. Here the CDR3 DNA reads TGTGCCAGCAGCTCGACAGGGGGCAGGTATGGGACCCAGTACTTC. Its translation: CASSSTGGRYGTQYF.

The CDR3 protein is CASSPPSGYNSPLHF. The CDR3 coding sequence is TGTGCCAGCAGTCCTCCTTCAGGGTATAATTCACCCCTCCACTTT. V usage is TRBV6-5 and J usage is TRBJ1-6; a possible D gene is TRBD1 (5 bases). Looked up from germline, CDR1 is MNHEY and CDR2 is SVGAGI. The V end was cut by 5 bases, the J end by 4 bases, with 12 bases between. CDR3 size: 15 residues.

The V call is TRBV30, the J call TRBJ2-7; possibly TRBD2 for D (6 bases). Trimming removed 2 bases from V and 3 bases from J, with 14 bases in between. The CDR3 is 14 amino acids. CDR1 and CDR2 (germline): GTSNPN, SVGIG (reference sequence). The CDR3 loop reads CAWSPPGLIYEQYF. In nucleotides, the CDR3 is TGTGCCTGGAGTCCTCCGGGACTGATCTACGAGCAGTACTTC.

This chain uses TRBV28 with TRBJ2-3; D not resolved. Germline lookup yields CDR1 MDHEN and CDR2 SYDVKM. Trimming took 8 bases from V and 2 from J, leaving 11 bases between them. The CDR3 contains 13 residues. This chain's CDR3 is CASGSFVTDTQYF. In nucleotides, the CDR3 is TGTGCCAGCGGCTCGTTTGTCACAGATACGCAGTATTTT. The full variable domain, its missing parts supplied by reference TRBV28 and TRBJ2-3, is DVKVTQSSRYLVKRTGEKVFLECVQDMDHENMFWYRQDPGLGLRLIYFSYDVKMKEKGDIPEGYSVSREKKERFSLILESASTNQTSMYLCASGSFVTDTQYFGPGTRLTVL.

The chain carries TRBV25-1 and TRBJ1-1; D not resolved. V lost 3 bases, J lost 0 bases, and 8 bases lay in between. CDR1 is MGHDK, CDR2 SYGVNS, per germline. This CDR3 contains 14 residues. The CDR3 reads CASSERLLNTEAFF. In nucleotides, the CDR3 is TGTGCCAGCAGTGAGAGACTGCTGAACACTGAAGCTTTCTTT. Full variable domain (rest looked up from reference TRBV25-1 and TRBJ1-1): EADIYQTPRYLVIGTGKKITLECSQTMGHDKMYWYQQDPGMELHLIHYSYGVNSTEKGDLSSESTVSRIRTEHFPLTLESARPSHTSQYLCASSERLLNTEAFFGQGTRLTVV.